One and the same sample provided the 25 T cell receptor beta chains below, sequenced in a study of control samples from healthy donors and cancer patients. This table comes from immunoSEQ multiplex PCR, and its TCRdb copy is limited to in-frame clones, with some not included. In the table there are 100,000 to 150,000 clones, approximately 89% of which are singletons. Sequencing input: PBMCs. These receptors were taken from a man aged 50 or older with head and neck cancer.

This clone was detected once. CDR3 region: CATSPPRGDQPQHF. The DNA of the CDR3 is TGTGCCACCAGTCCCCCAAGGGGCGATCAGCCCCAGCATTTT. The chain has TRBV24-1 and TRBJ1-5; D might be TRBD1 (5 bases). Germline V lookup: CDR1 KGHDR, CDR2 SFDVKD. Trimming took off 6 bases at V and 5 bases at J, with 13 bases between the two ends. The CDR3 is 14 amino acids.

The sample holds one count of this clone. CDR3 sequence: CASRTGSTNEKLFF. The CDR3 nucleotides read TGTGCCAGTAGGACAGGGTCCACTAATGAAAAACTGTTTTTT. V is TRBV19 and J is TRBJ1-4, with TRBD1 matching over 7 bases. This CDR3 comprises 14 residues. Germline-derived CDR1 and CDR2 are LNHDA and SQIVND (reference sequence). V lost 6 bases, J lost 2 bases, and 3 bases stayed unmatched.

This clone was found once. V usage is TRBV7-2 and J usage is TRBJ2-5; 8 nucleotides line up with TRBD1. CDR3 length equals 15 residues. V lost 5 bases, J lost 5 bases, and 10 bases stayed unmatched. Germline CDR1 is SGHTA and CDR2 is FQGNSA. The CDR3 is CASSPSTGGWETQYF. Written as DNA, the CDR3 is TGTGCCAGCAGCCCGAGCACAGGGGGGTGGGAGACCCAGTACTTC.

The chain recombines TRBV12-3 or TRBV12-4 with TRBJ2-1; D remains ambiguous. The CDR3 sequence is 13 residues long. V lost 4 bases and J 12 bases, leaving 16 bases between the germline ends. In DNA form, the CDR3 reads TGTGCCAGCAGTTCCCAGGTGCTACGGGCGCAGTTCTTC. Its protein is CASSSQVLRAQFF.

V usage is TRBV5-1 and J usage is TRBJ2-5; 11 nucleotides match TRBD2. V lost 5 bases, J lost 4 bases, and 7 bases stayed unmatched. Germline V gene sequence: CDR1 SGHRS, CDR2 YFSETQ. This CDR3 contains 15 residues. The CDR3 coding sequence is TGCGCCAGCAGTTGGAGACTAGCGGGAATAGAGACCCAGTACTTC. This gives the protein CASSWRLAGIETQYF. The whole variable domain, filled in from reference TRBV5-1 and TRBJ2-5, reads KAGVTQTPRYLIKTRGQQVTLSCSPISGHRSVSWYQQTPGQGLQFLFEYFSETQRNKGNFPGRFSGRQFSNSRSEMNVSTLELGDSALYLCASSWRLAGIETQYFGPGTRLLVL.

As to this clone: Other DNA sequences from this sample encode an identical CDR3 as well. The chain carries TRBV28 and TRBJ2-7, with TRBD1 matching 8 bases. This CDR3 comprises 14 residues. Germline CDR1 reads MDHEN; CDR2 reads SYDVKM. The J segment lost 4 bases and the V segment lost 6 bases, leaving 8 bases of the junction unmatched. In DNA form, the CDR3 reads TGTGCCAGCAGCCAAGACAGGGGTTTGTACGAGCAGTACTTC. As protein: CASSQDRGLYEQYF.

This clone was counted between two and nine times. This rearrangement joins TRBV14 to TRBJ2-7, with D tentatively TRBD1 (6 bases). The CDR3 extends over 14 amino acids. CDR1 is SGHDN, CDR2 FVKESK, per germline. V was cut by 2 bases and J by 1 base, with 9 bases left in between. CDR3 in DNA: TGTGCCAGCAGCCAAACAGGGAGTTCCTACGAGCAGTACTTC. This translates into CASSQTGSSYEQYF.

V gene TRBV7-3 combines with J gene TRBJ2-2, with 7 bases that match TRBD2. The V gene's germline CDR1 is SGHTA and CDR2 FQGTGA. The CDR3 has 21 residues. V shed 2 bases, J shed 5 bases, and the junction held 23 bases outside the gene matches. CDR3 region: CASSLYPRDRPHGGRTGELFF. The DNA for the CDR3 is TGTGCCAGCAGCTTATACCCCCGTGACAGACCCCACGGCGGGAGAACCGGGGAGCTGTTTTTT. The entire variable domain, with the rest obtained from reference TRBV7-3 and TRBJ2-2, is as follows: GAGVSQTPSNKVTEKGKYVELRCDPISGHTALYWYRQSLGQGPEFLIYFQGTGAADDSGLPNDRFFAVRPEGSVSTLKIQRTERGDSAVYLCASSLYPRDRPHGGRTGELFFGEGSRLTVL.

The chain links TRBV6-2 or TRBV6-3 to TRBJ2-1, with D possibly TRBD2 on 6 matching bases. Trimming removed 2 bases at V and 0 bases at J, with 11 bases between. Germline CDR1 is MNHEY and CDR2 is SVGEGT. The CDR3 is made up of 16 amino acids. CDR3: CASSYPGVSSYNEQFF. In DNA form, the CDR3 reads TGTGCCAGCAGTTACCCGGGGGTAAGCTCCTACAATGAGCAGTTCTTC.

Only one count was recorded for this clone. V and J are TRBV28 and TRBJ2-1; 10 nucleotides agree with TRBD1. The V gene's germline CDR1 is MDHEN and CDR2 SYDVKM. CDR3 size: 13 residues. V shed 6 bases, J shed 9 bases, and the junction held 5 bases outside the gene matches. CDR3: CASSQGTGVEQFF. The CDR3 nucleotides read TGTGCCAGCAGCCAAGGGACAGGGGTTGAGCAGTTCTTC.

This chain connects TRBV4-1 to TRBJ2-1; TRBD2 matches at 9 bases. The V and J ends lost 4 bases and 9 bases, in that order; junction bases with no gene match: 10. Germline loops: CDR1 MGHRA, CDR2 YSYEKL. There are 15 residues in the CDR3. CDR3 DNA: TGCGCCAGCAGCCTCGGGTGGGTAGCGGGGGTTGAGCAGTTCTTC. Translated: CASSLGWVAGVEQFF.

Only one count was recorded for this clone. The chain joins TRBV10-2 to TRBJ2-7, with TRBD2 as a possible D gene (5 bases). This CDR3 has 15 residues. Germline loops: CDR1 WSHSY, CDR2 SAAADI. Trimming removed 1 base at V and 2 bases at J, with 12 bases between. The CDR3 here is CASSELGGGPYEQYF. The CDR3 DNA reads TGCGCCAGCAGTGAGTTGGGCGGAGGCCCCTACGAGCAGTACTTC.

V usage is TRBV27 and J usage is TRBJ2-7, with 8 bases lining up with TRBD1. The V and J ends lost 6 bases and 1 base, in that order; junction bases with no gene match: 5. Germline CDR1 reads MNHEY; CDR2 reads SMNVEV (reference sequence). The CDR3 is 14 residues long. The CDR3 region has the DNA TGTGCCAGCAGCCCTAGACAGGGGTCCTACGAGCAGTACTTC. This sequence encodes CASSPRQGSYEQYF.

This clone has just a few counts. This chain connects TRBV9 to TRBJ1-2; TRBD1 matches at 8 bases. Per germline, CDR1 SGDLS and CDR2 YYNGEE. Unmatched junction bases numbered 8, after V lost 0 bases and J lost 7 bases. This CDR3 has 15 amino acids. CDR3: CASSVVGTGHFGYTF. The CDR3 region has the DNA TGTGCCAGCAGCGTAGTCGGGACAGGACACTTTGGCTACACCTTC.

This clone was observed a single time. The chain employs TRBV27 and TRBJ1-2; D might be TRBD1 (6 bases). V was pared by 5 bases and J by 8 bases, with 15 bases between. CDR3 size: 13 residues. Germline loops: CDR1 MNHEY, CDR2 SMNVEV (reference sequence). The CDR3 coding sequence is TGTGCCAGCAGTGCATCACAGGGAGTCGGCTACACCTTC. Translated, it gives CASSASQGVGYTF.

The CDR3 DNA reads TGTGCCAGCAGGGGGGACAGCTATAATTCACCCCTCCACTTT. Protein sequence: CASRGDSYNSPLHF. The rearrangement joins TRBV7-8 to TRBJ1-6; TRBD1 agrees at 7 bases. The CDR3 covers 14 residues. Germline V lookup: CDR1 SGHVS, CDR2 FQNEAQ. The V gene end was trimmed by 6 bases and the J gene end by 3 bases; junction bases not matched to a gene: 2.

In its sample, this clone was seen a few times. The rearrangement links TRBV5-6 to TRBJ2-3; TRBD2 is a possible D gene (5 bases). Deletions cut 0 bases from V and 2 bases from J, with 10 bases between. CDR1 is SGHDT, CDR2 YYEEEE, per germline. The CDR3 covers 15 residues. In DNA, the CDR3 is TGTGCCAGCAGCTTGGAATTAGCGTACACAGATACGCAGTATTTT. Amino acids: CASSLELAYTDTQYF. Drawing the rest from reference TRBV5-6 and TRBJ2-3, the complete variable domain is DAGVTQSPTHLIKTRGQQVTLRCSPKSGHDTVSWYQQALGQGPQFIFQYYEEEERQRGNFPDRFSGHQFPNYSSELNVNALLLGDSALYLCASSLELAYTDTQYFGPGTRLTVL.

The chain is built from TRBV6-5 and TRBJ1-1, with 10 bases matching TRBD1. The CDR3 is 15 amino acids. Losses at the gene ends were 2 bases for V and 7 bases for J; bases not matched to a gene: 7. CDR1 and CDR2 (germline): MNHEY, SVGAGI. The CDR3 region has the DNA TGTGCCAGCAGTTACGCGACAGGGGGCCGCAATGAAGCTTTCTTT. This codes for CASSYATGGRNEAFF.

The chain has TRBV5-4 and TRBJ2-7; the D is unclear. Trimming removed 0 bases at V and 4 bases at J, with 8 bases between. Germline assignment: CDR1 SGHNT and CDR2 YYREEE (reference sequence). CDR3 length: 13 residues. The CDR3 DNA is TGTGCCAGCAGCTTGGGAACCGGATACGAGCAGTACTTC. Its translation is CASSLGTGYEQYF.

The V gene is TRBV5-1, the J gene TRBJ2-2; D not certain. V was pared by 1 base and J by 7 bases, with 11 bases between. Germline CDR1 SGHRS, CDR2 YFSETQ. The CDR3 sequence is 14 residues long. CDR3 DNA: TGCGCCAGCAGCTTGTTCTCCCAAAACGGGGAGCTGTTTTTT. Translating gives CASSLFSQNGELFF.

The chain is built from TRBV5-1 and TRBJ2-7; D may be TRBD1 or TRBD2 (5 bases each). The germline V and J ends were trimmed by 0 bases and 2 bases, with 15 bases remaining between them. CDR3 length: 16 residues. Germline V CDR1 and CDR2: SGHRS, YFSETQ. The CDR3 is CASSLGRDEDPYEQYF. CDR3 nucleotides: TGCGCCAGCAGCTTGGGCCGGGACGAGGATCCCTACGAGCAGTACTTC.

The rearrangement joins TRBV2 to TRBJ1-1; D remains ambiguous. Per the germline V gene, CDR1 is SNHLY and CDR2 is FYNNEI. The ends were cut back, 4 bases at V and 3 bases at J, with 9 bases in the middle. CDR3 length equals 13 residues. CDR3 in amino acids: CASSGHPDTEAFF. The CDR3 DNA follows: TGTGCCAGCAGTGGACACCCGGACACTGAAGCTTTCTTT.

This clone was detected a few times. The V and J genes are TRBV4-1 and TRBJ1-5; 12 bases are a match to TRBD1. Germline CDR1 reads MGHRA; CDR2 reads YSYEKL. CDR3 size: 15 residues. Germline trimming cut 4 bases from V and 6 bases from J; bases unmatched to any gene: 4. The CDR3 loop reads CASSPGQGAIQPQHF. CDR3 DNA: TGCGCCAGCAGCCCGGGACAGGGGGCGATTCAGCCCCAGCATTTT.

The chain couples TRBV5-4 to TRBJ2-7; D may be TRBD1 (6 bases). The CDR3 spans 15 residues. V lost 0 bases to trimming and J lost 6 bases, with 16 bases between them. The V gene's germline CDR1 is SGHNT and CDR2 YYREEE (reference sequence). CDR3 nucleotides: TGTGCCAGCAGCTTGGCCGGCCCTACCAGGGGCGAGCAGTACTTC. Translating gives CASSLAGPTRGEQYF.

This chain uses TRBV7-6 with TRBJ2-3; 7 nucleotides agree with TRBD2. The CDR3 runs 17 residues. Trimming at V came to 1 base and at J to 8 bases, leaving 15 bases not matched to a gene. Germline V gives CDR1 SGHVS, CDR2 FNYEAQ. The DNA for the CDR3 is TGTGCCAGCAGCTTAGAAGGTAGCGGGTACCTCGGGCCTACGCAGTATTTT. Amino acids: CASSLEGSGYLGPTQYF.